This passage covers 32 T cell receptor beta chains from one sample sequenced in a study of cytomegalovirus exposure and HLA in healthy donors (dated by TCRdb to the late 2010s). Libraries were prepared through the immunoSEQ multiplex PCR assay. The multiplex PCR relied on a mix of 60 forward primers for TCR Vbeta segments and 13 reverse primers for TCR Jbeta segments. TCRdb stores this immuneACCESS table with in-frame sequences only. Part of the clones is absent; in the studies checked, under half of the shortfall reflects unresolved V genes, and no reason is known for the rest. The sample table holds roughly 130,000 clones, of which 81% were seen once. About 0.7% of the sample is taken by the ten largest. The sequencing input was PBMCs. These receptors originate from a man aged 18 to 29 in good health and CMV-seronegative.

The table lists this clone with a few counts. Here the CDR3 reads CAISVGGDATNEKLFF. CDR3 nucleotide sequence: TGTGCCATCAGTGTAGGCGGGGATGCAACTAATGAAAAACTGTTTTTT. The V call is TRBV10-3, the J call TRBJ1-4, with D uncertain. The CDR3 runs to 16 residues. Germline CDR1 ENHRY, CDR2 SYGVKD. With 4 bases removed from V and 0 bases from J, the gap between germline ends came to 12 bases.

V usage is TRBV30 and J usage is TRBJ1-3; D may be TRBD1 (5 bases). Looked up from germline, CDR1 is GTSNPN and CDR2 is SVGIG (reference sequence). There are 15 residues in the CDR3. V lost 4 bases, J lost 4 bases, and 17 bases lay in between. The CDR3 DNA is TGTGCCTGGACCCGAGGGAGGGGACTCGGAAACACCATATATTTT. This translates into CAWTRGRGLGNTIYF.

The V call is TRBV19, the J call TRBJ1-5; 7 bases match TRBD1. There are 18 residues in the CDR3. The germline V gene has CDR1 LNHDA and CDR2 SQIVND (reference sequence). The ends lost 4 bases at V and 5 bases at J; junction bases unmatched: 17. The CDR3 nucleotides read TGTGCCAGTAGTACGAACCCCGAGACAGGGACCGTAGATCAGCCCCAGCATTTT. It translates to CASSTNPETGTVDQPQHF. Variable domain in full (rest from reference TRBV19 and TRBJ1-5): DGGITQSPKYLFRKEGQNVTLSCEQNLNHDAMYWYRQDPGQGLRLIYYSQIVNDFQKGDIAEGYSVSREKKESFPLTVTSAQKNPTAFYLCASSTNPETGTVDQPQHFGDGTRLSIL.

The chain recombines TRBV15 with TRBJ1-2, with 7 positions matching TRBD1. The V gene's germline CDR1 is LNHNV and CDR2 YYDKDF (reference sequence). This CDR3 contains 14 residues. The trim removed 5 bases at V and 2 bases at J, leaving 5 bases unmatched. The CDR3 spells CATSRDRDNYGYTF. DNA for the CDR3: TGTGCCACCAGCCGGGACAGAGACAACTATGGCTACACCTTC.

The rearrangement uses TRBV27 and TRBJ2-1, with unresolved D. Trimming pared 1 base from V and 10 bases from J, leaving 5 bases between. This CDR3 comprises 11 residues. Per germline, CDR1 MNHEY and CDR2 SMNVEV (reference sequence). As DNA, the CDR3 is TGTGCCAGCAGTTTATTGGCAGAGCAGTTCTTC. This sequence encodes CASSLLAEQFF.

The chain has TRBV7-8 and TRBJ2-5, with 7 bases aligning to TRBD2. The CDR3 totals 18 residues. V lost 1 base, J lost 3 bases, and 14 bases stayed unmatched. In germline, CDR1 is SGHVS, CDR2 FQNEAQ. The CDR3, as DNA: TGTGCCAGCAGCTTAGTCCTGTACGGGGGGATGGGGGAAGAGACCCAGTACTTC. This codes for CASSLVLYGGMGEETQYF. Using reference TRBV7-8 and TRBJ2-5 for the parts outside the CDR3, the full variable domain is GAGVSQSPRYKVAKRGQDVALRCDPISGHVSLFWYQQALGQGPEFLTYFQNEAQLDKSGLPSDRFFAERPEGSVSTLKIQRTQQEDSAVYLCASSLVLYGGMGEETQYFGPGTRLLVL.

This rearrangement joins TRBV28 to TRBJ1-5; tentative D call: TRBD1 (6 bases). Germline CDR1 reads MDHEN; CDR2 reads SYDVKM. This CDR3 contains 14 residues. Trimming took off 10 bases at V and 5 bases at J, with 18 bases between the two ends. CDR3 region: CATHLTGSYQPQHF. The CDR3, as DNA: TGTGCCACCCACCTGACAGGAAGCTATCAGCCCCAGCATTTT.

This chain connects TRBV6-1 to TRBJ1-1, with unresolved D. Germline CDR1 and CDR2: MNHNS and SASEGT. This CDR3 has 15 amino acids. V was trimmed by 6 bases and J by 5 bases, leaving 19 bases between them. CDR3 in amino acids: CASSLSRGFRTEAFF. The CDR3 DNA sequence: TGTGCCAGCAGCCTCTCCAGAGGGTTTCGGACTGAAGCTTTCTTT.

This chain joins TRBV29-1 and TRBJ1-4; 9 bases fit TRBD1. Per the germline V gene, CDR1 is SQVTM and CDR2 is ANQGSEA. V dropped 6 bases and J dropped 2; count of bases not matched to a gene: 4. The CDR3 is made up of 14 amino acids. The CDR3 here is CSVWTGETNEKLFF. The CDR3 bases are TGCAGCGTGTGGACAGGGGAGACTAATGAAAAACTGTTTTTT.

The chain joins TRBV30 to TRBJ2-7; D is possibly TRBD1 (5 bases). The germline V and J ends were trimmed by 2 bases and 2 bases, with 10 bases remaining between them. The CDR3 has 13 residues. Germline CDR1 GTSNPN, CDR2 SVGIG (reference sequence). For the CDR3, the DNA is TGTGCCTGGAGTCCCCAGGGTCCCTACGAGCAGTACTTC. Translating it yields CAWSPQGPYEQYF.

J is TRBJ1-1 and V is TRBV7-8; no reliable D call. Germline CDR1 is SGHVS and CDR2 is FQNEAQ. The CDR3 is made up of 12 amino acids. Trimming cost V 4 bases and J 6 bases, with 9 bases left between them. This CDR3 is CASSSFGSEAFF. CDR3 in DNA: TGTGCCAGCAGCTCTTTCGGGTCTGAAGCTTTCTTT.

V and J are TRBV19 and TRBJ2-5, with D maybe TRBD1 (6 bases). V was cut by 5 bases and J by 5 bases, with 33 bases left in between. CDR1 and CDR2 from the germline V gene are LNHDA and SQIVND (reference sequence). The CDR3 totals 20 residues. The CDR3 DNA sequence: TGTGCCAGTAGTCGTTTGCCTCAAAGTCCCACAGGGCGCCCACGGGAGACCCAGTACTTC. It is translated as CASSRLPQSPTGRPRETQYF. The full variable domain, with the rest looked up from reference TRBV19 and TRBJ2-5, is DGGITQSPKYLFRKEGQNVTLSCEQNLNHDAMYWYRQDPGQGLRLIYYSQIVNDFQKGDIAEGYSVSREKKESFPLTVTSAQKNPTAFYLCASSRLPQSPTGRPRETQYFGPGTRLLVL.

The CDR3: CASSLKNLGAAVDREAFF. CDR3 coding DNA: TGTGCCAGCAGCTTAAAGAATTTGGGCGCAGCGGTGGATAGGGAAGCTTTCTTT. The chain has TRBV7-3 and TRBJ1-1, with D unresolved. The CDR3 consists of 18 residues. From germline, CDR1 is SGHTA and CDR2 FQGTGA. V was shortened by 1 base and J by 8 bases, with 26 bases between the two germline ends.

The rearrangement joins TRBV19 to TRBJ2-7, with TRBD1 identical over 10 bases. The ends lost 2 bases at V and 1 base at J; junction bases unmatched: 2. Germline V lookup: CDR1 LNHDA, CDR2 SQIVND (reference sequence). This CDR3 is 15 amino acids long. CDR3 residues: CASSIMGQGSYEQYF. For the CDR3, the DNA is TGTGCCAGTAGTATAATGGGACAGGGGTCCTACGAGCAGTACTTC.

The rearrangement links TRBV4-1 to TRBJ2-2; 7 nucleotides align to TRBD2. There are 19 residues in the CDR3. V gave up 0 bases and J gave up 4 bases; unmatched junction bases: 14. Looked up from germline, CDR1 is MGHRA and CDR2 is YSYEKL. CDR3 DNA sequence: TGCGCCAGCAGCCAAGATTCGGTTGGTAGCGGGCACTCCACCGGGGAGCTGTTTTTT. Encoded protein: CASSQDSVGSGHSTGELFF.

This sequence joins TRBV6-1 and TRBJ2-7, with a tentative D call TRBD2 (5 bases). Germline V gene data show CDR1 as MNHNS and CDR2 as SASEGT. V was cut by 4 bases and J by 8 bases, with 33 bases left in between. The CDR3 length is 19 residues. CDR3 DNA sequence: TGTGCCAGCAGTGCGACGAGCCCTGGACTGCCTGGGCCTCCTACGAAGCAGTACTTC. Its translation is CASSATSPGLPGPPTKQYF.

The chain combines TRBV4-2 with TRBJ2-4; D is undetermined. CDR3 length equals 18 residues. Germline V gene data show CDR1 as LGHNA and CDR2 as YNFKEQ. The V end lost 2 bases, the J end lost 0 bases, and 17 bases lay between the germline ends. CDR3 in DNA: TGTGCCAGCAGCCAACGCCAGTCTCACGATTTAGCCAAAAACATTCAGTACTTC. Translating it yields CASSQRQSHDLAKNIQYF.

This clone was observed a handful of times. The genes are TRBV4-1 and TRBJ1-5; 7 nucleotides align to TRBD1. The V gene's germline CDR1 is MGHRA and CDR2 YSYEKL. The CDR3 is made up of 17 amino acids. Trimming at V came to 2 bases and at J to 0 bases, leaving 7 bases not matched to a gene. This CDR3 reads CASSQSQTGTSNQPQHF. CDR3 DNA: TGCGCCAGCAGCCAATCCCAGACAGGGACTAGCAATCAGCCCCAGCATTTT.

The CDR3 DNA follows: TGTGCCAGCAGCACCGATCCGGGACAGGGGGCGCAGGGCAATCAGCCCCAGCATTTT. It codes for CASSTDPGQGAQGNQPQHF. V gene TRBV9 combines with J gene TRBJ1-5, with 12 bases that match TRBD1. Germline CDR1 and CDR2: SGDLS and YYNGEE. The CDR3 runs to 19 residues. V dropped 4 bases and J dropped 2; count of bases not matched to a gene: 13. Drawing the rest from reference TRBV9 and TRBJ1-5, the complete variable domain is DSGVTQTPKHLITATGQRVTLRCSPRSGDLSVYWYQQSLDQGLQFLIQYYNGEERAKGNILERFSAQQFPDLHSELNLSSLELGDSALYFCASSTDPGQGAQGNQPQHFGDGTRLSIL.

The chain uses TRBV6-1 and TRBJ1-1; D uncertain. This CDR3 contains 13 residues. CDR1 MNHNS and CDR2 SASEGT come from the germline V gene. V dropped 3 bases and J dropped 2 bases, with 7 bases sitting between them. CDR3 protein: CASSDFPNTEAFF. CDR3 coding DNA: TGTGCCAGCAGTGACTTCCCCAACACTGAAGCTTTCTTT.

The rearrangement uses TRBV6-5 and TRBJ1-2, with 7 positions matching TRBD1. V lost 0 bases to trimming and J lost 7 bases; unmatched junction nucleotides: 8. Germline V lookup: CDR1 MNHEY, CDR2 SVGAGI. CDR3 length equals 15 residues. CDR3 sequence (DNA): TGTGCCAGCAGTTACTCGATAGACAGGGCCTCTGGCTACACCTTC. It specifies CASSYSIDRASGYTF.

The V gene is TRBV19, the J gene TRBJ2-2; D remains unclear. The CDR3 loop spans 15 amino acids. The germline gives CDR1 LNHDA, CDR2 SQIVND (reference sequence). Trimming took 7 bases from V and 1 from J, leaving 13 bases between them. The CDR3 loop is CASTKRRQNTGELFF. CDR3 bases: TGTGCCAGTACCAAACGCAGGCAGAACACCGGGGAGCTGTTTTTT. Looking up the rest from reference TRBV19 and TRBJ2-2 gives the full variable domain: DGGITQSPKYLFRKEGQNVTLSCEQNLNHDAMYWYRQDPGQGLRLIYYSQIVNDFQKGDIAEGYSVSREKKESFPLTVTSAQKNPTAFYLCASTKRRQNTGELFFGEGSRLTVL.

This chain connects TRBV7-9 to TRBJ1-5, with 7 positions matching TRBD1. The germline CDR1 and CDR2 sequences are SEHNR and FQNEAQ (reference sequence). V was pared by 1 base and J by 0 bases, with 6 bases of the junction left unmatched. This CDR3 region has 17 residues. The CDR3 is CASSLGRGDHSNQPQHF. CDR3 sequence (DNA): TGTGCCAGCAGCTTAGGCAGGGGGGATCATAGCAATCAGCCCCAGCATTTT.

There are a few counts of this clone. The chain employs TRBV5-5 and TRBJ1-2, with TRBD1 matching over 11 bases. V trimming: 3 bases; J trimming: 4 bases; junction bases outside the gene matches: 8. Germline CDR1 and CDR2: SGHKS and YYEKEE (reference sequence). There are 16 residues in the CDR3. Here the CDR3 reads CASSYRGTGGVYGYTF. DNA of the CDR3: TGTGCCAGCAGCTATAGAGGGACAGGGGGTGTCTATGGCTACACCTTC.

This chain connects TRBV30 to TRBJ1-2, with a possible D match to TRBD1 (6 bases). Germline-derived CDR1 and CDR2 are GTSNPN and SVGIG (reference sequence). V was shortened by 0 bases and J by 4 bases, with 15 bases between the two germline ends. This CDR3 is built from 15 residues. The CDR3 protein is CAWSVRRGASYGYTF. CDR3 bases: TGTGCCTGGAGTGTAAGGCGGGGGGCTTCCTATGGCTACACCTTC.

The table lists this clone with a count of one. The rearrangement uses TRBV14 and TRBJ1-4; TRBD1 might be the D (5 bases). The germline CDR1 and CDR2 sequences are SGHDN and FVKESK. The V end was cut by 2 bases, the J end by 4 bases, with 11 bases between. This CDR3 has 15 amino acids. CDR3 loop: CASSQTGAFNEKLFF. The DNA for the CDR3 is TGTGCCAGCAGCCAAACTGGGGCTTTTAATGAAAAACTGTTTTTT. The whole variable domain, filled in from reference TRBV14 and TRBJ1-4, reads EAGVTQFPSHSVIEKGQTVTLRCDPISGHDNLYWYRRVMGKEIKFLLHFVKESKQDESGMPNNRFLAERTGGTYSTLKVQPAELEDSGVYFCASSQTGAFNEKLFFGSGTQLSVL.

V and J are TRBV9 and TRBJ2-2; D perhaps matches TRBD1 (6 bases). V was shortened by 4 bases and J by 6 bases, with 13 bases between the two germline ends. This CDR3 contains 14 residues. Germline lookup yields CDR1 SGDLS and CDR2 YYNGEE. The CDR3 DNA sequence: TGTGCCAGCAGCCCCGACAGGTTCCCCGGGGAGCTGTTTTTT. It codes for CASSPDRFPGELFF. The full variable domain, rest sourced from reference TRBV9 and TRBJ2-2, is DSGVTQTPKHLITATGQRVTLRCSPRSGDLSVYWYQQSLDQGLQFLIQYYNGEERAKGNILERFSAQQFPDLHSELNLSSLELGDSALYFCASSPDRFPGELFFGEGSRLTVL.

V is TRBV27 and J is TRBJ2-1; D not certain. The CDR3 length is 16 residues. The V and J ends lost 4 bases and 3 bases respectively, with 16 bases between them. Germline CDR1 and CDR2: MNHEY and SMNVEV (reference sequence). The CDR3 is CASSYSLGALYNEQFF. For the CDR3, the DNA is TGTGCCAGCAGTTACTCCCTAGGCGCTCTCTACAATGAGCAGTTCTTC.

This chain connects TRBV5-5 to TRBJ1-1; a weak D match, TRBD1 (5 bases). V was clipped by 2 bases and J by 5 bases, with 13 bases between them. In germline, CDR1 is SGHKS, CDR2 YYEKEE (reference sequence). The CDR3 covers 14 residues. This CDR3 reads CASSFTGGGTEAFF. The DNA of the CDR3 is TGTGCCAGCAGCTTTACTGGGGGAGGTACTGAAGCTTTCTTT. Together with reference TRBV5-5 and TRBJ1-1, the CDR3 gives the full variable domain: DAGVTQSPTHLIKTRGQQVTLRCSPISGHKSVSWYQQVLGQGPQFIFQYYEKEERGRGNFPDRFSARQFPNYSSELNVNALLLGDSALYLCASSFTGGGTEAFFGQGTRLTVV.

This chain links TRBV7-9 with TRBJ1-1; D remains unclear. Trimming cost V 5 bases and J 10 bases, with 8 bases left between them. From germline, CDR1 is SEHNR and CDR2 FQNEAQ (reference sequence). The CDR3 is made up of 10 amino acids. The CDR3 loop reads CASSHGRAFF. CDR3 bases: TGTGCCAGCAGCCACGGGAGAGCTTTCTTT.

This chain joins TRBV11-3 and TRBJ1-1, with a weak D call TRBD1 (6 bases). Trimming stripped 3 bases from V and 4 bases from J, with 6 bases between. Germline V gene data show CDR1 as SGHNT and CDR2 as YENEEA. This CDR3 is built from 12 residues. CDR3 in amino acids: CASSLGATEAFF. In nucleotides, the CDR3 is TGTGCCAGCAGCTTGGGGGCCACTGAAGCTTTCTTT.

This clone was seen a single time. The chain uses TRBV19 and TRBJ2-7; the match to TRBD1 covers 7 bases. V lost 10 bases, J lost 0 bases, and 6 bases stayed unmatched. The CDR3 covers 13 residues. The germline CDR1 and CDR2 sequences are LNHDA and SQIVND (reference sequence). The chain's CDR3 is CATTDRSSYEQYF. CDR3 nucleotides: TGTGCCACCACGGACAGGAGCTCCTACGAGCAGTACTTC.